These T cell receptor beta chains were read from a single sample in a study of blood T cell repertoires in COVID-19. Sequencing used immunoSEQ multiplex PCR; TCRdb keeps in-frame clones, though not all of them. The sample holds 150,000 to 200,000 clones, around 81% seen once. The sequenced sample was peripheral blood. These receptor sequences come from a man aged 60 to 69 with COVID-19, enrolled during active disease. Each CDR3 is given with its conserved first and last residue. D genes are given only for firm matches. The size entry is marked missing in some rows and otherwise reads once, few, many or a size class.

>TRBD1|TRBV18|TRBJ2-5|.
TGTGCCAGCTCCCGGGACAGACAAGAGACCCAGTACTTC
CASSRDRQETQYF
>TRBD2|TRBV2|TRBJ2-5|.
TGTGCCAGCAGTGTCCCTAGCGGGAGGCAAGAGACCCAGTACTTC
CASSVPSGRQETQYF
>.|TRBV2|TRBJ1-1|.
TGTGCCAGCAGTTACGGACAGATTGAAGCTTTCTTT
CASSYGQIEAFF
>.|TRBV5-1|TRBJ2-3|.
TGCGCCAGCAGATCTCAGCCGACTAGCACAGATACGCAGTATTTT
CASRSQPTSTDTQYF
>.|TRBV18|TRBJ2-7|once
TGTGCCAGCTCACCATTGGTAGACTACGAGCAGTACTTC
CASSPLVDYEQYF
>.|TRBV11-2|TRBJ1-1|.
TGTGCCAGCATGGGGGGAGTGGAAGCTTTCTTT
CASMGGVEAFF
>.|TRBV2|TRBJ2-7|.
TGTGCCAGCAGGGCGGGATTCAAGGGGGAGCAGTACTTC
CASRAGFKGEQYF
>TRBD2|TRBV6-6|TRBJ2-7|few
TGTGCCAGCAGGTCCGCGGGAGGGCGAAGCTACGAGCAGTACTTC
CASRSAGGRSYEQYF
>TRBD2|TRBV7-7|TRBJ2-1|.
TGTGCCAGCAGCCCGGAAGGGACTAGCCGGAGAAGTCCCTACAATGAGCAGTTCTTC
CASSPEGTSRRSPYNEQFF
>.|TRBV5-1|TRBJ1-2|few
TGCGCCAGCAGCACGGACAGCGCAGTCCCCGGCTACACCTTC
CASSTDSAVPGYTF
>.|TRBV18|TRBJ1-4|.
TGTGCCAGCTCACCACTATCAATAGCTAATGAAAAACTGTTTTTT
CASSPLSIANEKLFF
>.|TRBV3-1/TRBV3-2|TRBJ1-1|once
TGTGCCAGCAGCCAAGGGATGGGGGGGTCTGAAGCTTTCTTT
CASSQGMGGSEAFF
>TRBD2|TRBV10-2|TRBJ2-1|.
TGCGCCAGCCGAGCGGGAAGCTACAATGAGCAGTTCTTC
CASRAGSYNEQFF
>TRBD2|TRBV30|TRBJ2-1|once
TGTGCCTGGAGCCCGGGACTACCCTACAATGAGCAGTTCTTC
CAWSPGLPYNEQFF
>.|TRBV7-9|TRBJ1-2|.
TGTGCCAGCAGCTCCACACCCCCAGGGATGGAAGGCTACACCTTC
CASSSTPPGMEGYTF